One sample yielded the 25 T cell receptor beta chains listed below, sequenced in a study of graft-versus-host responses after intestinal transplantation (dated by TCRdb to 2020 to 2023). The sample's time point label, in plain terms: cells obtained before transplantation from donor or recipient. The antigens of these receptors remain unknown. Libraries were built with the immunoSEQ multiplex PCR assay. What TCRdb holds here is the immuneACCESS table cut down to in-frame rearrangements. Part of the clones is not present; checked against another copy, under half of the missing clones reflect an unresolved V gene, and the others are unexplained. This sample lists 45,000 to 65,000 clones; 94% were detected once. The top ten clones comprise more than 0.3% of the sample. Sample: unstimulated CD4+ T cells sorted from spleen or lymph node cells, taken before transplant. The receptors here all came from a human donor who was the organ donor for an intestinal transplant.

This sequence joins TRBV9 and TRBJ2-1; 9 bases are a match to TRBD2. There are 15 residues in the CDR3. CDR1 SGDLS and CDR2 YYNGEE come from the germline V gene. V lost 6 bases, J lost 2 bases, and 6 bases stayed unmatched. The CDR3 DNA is TGTGCCAGCACCCCAGCGGGGGGACCCTACAATGAGCAGTTCTTC. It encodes CASTPAGGPYNEQFF.

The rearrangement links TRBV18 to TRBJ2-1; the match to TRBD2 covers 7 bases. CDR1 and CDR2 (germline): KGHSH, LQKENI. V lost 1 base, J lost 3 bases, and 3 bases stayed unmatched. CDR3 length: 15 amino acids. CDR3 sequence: CASSPLRGDYNEQFF. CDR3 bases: TGTGCCAGCTCACCACTACGGGGGGACTACAATGAGCAGTTCTTC.

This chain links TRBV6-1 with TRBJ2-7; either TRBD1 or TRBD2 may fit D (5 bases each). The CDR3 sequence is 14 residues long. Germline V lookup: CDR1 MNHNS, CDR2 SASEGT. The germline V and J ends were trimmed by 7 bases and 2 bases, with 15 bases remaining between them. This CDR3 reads CASTKGPFPYEQYF. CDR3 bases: TGTGCCAGCACCAAGGGACCGTTCCCCTACGAGCAGTACTTC.

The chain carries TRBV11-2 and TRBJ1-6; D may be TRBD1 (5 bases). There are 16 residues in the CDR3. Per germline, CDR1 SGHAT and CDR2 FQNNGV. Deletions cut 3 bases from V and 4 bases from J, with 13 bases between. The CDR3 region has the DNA TGTGCCAGCAGCTTGACCGGAACAGGTTATAATTCACCCCTCCACTTT. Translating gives CASSLTGTGYNSPLHF.

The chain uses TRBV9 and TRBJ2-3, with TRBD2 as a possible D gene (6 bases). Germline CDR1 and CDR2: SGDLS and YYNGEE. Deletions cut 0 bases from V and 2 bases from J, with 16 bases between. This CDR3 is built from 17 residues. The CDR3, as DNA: TGTGCCAGCAGCGTAGATCTCTTGTCGGGGGTCACAGATACGCAGTATTTT. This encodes CASSVDLLSGVTDTQYF. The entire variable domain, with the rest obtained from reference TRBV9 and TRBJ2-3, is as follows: DSGVTQTPKHLITATGQRVTLRCSPRSGDLSVYWYQQSLDQGLQFLIQYYNGEERAKGNILERFSAQQFPDLHSELNLSSLELGDSALYFCASSVDLLSGVTDTQYFGPGTRLTVL.

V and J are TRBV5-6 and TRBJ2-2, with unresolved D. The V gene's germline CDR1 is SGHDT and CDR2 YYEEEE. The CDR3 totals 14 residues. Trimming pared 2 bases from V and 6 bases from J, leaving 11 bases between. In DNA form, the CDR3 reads TGTGCCAGCAGCTTACCATTTGAGGCCGGGGAGCTGTTTTTT. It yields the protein CASSLPFEAGELFF.

CDR3 protein: CASSQETSGGALGKNIQYF. The CDR3 DNA reads as TGTGCCAGCAGCCAAGAGACTAGCGGGGGGGCGTTAGGCAAAAACATTCAGTACTTC. This sequence joins TRBV4-2 and TRBJ2-4; 14 bases are shared with TRBD2. From germline, CDR1 is LGHNA and CDR2 YNFKEQ. Trimming cost V 0 bases and J 3 bases; bases outside gene matches: 7. This CDR3 spans 19 amino acids.

CDR3 region: CASSPGGVWEKLFF. The DNA for the CDR3 is TGTGCCAGCAGCCCGGGGGGGGTGTGGGAAAAACTGTTTTTT. The chain couples TRBV7-2 to TRBJ1-4, with D possibly TRBD1 on 5 matching bases. This CDR3 is built from 14 residues. Trimming removed 5 bases from V and 8 bases from J, with 15 bases in between. The V gene's germline CDR1 is SGHTA and CDR2 FQGNSA. The full variable domain, in which reference TRBV7-2 and TRBJ1-4 provide the parts outside the CDR3, is GAGVSQSPSNKVTEKGKDVELRCDPISGHTALYWYRQSLGQGLEFLIYFQGNSAPDKSGLPSDRFSAERTGGSVSTLTIQRTQQEDSAVYLCASSPGGVWEKLFFGSGTQLSVL.

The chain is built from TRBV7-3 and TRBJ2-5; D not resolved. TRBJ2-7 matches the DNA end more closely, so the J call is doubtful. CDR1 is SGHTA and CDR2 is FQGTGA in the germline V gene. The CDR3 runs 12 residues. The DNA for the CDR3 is TGTGCCAGCAGCCCCGTGGACCACGAGCAGTACTTC. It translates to CASSPVDHEQYF.

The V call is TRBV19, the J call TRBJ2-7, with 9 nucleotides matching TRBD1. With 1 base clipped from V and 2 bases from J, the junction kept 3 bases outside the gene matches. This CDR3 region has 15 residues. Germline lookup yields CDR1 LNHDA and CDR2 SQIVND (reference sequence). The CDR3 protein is CASSIGDRVTYEQYF. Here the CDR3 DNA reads TGTGCCAGTAGTATAGGGGACAGGGTAACCTACGAGCAGTACTTC.

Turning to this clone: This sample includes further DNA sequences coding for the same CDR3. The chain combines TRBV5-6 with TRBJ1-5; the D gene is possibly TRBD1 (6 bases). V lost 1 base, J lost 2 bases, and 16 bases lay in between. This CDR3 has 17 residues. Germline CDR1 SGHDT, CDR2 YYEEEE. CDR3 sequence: CASSLWRGAGGNQPQHF. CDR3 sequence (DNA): TGTGCCAGCAGCTTGTGGAGGGGGGCAGGGGGCAATCAGCCCCAGCATTTT.

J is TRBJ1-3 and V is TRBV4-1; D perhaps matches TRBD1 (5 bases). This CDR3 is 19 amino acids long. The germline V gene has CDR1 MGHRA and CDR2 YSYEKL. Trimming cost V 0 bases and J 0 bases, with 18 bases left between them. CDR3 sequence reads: CASSQERGRQGVSGNTIYF. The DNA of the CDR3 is TGCGCCAGCAGCCAAGAAAGAGGGCGGCAGGGCGTCTCTGGAAACACCATATATTTT.

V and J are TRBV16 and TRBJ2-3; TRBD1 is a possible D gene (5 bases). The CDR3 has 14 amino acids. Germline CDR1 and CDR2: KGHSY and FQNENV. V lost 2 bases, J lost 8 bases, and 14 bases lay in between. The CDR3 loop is CASSQLPGLATQYF. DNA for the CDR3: TGTGCCAGCAGCCAACTTCCAGGGTTGGCTACGCAGTATTTT.

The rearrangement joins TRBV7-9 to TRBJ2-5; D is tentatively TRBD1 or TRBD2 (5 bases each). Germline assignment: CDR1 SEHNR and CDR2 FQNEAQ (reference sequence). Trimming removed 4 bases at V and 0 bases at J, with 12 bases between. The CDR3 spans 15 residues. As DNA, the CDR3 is TGTGCCAGCAGCTCCCCCCGGGGCCACCAAGAGACCCAGTACTTC. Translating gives CASSSPRGHQETQYF.

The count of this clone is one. The CDR3 loop is CASSLSDSYNEQFF. The CDR3 nucleotides read TGTGCCAGCAGCCTATCGGACAGCTACAATGAGCAGTTCTTC. The chain uses TRBV11-3 and TRBJ2-1; weak D call: TRBD1 (6 bases). Per the germline V gene, CDR1 is SGHNT and CDR2 is YENEEA. V lost 5 bases, J lost 3 bases, and 11 bases lay in between. The CDR3 spans 14 residues. The entire variable domain, with the rest obtained from reference TRBV11-3 and TRBJ2-1, is as follows: EAGVVQSPRYKIIEKKQPVAFWCNPISGHNTLYWYLQNLGQGPELLIRYENEEAVDDSQLPKDRFSAERLKGVDSTLKIQPAELGDSAVYLCASSLSDSYNEQFFGPGTRLTVL.

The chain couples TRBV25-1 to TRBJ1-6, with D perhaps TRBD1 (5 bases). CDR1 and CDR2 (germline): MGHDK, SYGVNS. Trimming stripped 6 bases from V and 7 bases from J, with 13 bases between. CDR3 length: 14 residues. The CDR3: CASRRTGLNSPLHF. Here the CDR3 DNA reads TGTGCCAGCAGACGCACAGGCCTGAATTCACCCCTCCACTTT.

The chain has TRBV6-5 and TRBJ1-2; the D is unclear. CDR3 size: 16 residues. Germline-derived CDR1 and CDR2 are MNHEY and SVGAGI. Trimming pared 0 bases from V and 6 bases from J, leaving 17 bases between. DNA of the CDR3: TGTGCCAGCAGTTACTCGAAGGCTAGGAGGGAGAATGGCTACACCTTC. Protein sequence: CASSYSKARRENGYTF.

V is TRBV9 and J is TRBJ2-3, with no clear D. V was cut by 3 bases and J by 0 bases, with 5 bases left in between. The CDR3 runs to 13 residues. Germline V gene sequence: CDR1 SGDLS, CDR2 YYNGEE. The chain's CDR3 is CASSAISTDTQYF. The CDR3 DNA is TGTGCCAGCAGCGCTATTAGCACAGATACGCAGTATTTT.

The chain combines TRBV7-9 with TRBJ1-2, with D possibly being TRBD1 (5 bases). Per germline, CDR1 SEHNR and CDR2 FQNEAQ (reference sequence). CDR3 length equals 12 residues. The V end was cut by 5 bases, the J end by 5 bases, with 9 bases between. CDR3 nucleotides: TGTGCCAGCAGCCCCGGGGGTTATGGCTACACCTTC. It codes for CASSPGGYGYTF. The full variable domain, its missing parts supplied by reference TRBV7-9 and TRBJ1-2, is DTGVSQNPRHKITKRGQNVTFRCDPISEHNRLYWYRQTLGQGPEFLTYFQNEAQLEKSRLLSDRFSAERPKGSFSTLEIQRTEQGDSAMYLCASSPGGYGYTFGSGTRLTVV.

The CDR3 loop reads CASSLAGGGYYGYTF. CDR3 nucleotide sequence: TGCGCCAGCAGCTTGGCCGGGGGCGGGTACTATGGCTACACCTTC. The V gene is TRBV5-1, the J gene TRBJ1-2; D is possibly TRBD1 (6 bases). This CDR3 region has 15 residues. The ends were cut back, 0 bases at V and 3 bases at J, with 12 bases in the middle. Germline CDR1 and CDR2: SGHRS and YFSETQ.

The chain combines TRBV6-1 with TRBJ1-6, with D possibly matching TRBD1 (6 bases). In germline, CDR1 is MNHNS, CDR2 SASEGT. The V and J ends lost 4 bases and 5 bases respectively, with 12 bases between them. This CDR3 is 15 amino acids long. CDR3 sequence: CASSVLGQNNSPLHF. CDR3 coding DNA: TGTGCCAGCAGTGTTTTAGGACAGAATAATTCACCCCTCCACTTT.

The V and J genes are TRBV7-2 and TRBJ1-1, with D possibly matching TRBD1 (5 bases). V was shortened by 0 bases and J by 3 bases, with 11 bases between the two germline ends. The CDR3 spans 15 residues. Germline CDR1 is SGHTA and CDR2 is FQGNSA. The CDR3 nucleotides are TGTGCCAGCAGCTTAGCGCCAGGGACGTACACTGAAGCTTTCTTT. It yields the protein CASSLAPGTYTEAFF.

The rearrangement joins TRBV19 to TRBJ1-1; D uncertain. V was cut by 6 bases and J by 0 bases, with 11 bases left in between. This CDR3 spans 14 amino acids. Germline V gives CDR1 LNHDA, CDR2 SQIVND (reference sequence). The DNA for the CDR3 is TGTGCCAGTAGGGGTGGGCCGATGAACACTGAAGCTTTCTTT. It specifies CASRGGPMNTEAFF. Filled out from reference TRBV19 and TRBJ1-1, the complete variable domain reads DGGITQSPKYLFRKEGQNVTLSCEQNLNHDAMYWYRQDPGQGLRLIYYSQIVNDFQKGDIAEGYSVSREKKESFPLTVTSAQKNPTAFYLCASRGGPMNTEAFFGQGTRLTVV.

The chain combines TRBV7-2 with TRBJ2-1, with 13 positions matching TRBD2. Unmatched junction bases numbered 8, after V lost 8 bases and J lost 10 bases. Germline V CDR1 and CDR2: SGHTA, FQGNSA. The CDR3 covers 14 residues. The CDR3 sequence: CASLTSGGPWEQFF. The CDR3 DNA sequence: TGTGCCAGCCTGACTAGCGGGGGGCCTTGGGAGCAGTTCTTC.

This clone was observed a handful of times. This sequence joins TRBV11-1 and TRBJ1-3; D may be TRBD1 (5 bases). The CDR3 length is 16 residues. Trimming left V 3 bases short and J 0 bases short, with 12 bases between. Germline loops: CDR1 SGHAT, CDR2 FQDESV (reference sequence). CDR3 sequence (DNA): TGTGCCAGCAGCTTCGCGGACACTCGCTCTGGAAACACCATATATTTT. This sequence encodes CASSFADTRSGNTIYF.